The TCR beta chain described here comes from a study of metastatic and nonmetastatic thyroid tumors. Study background: Samples came from malignant and benign thyroid patients, and repertoires were compared across blood and tumor or nodule tissue. Study-level findings and limits: According to reports, the diversity of TCR beta was significantly higher in malignant thyroid tumors than in benign nodules, and this held in both blood and tumor samples.

In the original processing: In papillary thyroid cancer, a distant-metastasis classifier was built using CDR3 differences across clinicopathological groups. MiXCR re-clonotyped the PCR reads for TCRdb. The V and J calls and clone size come from TCRdb's table, not from the authors' own analysis. The sample yields over 15,000 clones, about a quarter seen once. In germline, CDR1 is MNHNS, CDR2 SASEGT. CDR3 length equals 15 residues. Trimming took off 0 bases at V and 5 bases at J, with 11 bases between the two ends. All patients were untreated before thyroid surgery. This clone was seen a handful of times. Its target is not known.

The chain couples TRBV6-1 to TRBJ2-1; D is ambiguous. This clonotype was obtained from a female donor with papillary thyroid cancer or a benign thyroid nodule (not recorded which). Some clones in this sample may be carry-over from other donors' samples. Sequenced input: tumor tissue. CDR3 in amino acids: CASSEADRQDNEQFF. CDR3 coding DNA: TGTGCCAGCAGTGAAGCAGACCGCCAGGACAATGAGCAGTTCTTC.